The next 22 T cell receptor beta chains were all read from a single sample in a study of T-cell reconstitution after alpha-beta-depleted transplantation in children (TCRdb year 2016). Libraries were prepared through PCR. Sequencing was performed on an Illumina HiSeq 2500. TCR libraries were prepared with molecular barcoding, using unique molecular identifiers to normalize TCRbeta repertoire quantification. In-frame beta chains were kept once TCRdb had trimmed the public reads at Q25 with fastp and called clones with MiXCR. One record per CDR3 amino acid sequence lists the most common genes and DNA. The sample table holds around 200,000 distinct CDR3 sequences, of which approximately 6.6% were seen once. 3% of the sample goes to the ten largest clones. The starting material was PBMCs from the stem cell graft donor, obtained from the stem cell graft. These receptors originate from a human donor who donated a stem cell graft to a child with Wiskott-Aldrich syndrome.

This clonotype came up many times. The chain uses TRBV10-3 and TRBJ1-1; TRBD1 matches at 9 bases. Looked up from germline, CDR1 is ENHRY and CDR2 is SYGVKD. The CDR3 is 14 residues long. V gave up 4 bases and J gave up 4 bases; unmatched junction bases: 4. The CDR3 DNA reads TGTGCCATCAGTGGCGACAGGGGGAGCACTGAAGCTTTCTTT. Translation gives CAISGDRGSTEAFF.

This clonotype was observed many times. The V gene is TRBV20-1, the J gene TRBJ2-3; D is uncertain. Per germline, CDR1 DFQATT and CDR2 SNEGSKA (reference sequence). There are 15 residues in the CDR3. V was cut by 0 bases and J by 1 base, with 11 bases left in between. CDR3: CSAREAQRGTDTQYF. CDR3 in DNA: TGCAGTGCTAGAGAAGCCCAACGGGGCACAGATACGCAGTATTTT.

This clonotype was counted at least ten times. V usage is TRBV5-6 and J usage is TRBJ2-7, with 7 bases aligning to TRBD1. CDR3 length: 15 amino acids. The germline V gene encodes CDR1 SGHDT and CDR2 YYEEEE. V dropped 2 bases and J dropped 1; count of bases not matched to a gene: 6. The CDR3 DNA is TGTGCCAGCAGCTTATCCGGGACAGTGTCCTACGAGCAGTACTTC. It is translated as CASSLSGTVSYEQYF.

This clonotype was detected a few times. V is TRBV9 and J is TRBJ2-3; D possibly corresponds to TRBD1 (5 bases). Between the trimmed V and J ends, which lost 0 bases and 4 bases, there was a span of 18 bases. From germline, CDR1 is SGDLS and CDR2 YYNGEE. This CDR3 region has 17 residues. CDR3 residues: CASSVAANRSKADTQYF. CDR3 sequence (DNA): TGTGCCAGCAGCGTAGCCGCGAACAGGTCCAAAGCAGATACGCAGTATTTT.

This clonotype was recorded many times. J is TRBJ2-1 and V is TRBV6-1, with D possibly TRBD1 on 6 matching bases. V was shortened by 8 bases and J by 10 bases, with 30 bases between the two germline ends. CDR1 is MNHNS, CDR2 SASEGT, per germline. The CDR3 is 17 amino acids. The CDR3 bases are TGTGCCAGCCGTGGGGTAAGGGGGACGAACACCCCTAGGGAGCAGTTCTTC. Protein sequence: CASRGVRGTNTPREQFF.

At least ten counts were recorded for this clonotype. The rearrangement uses TRBV15 and TRBJ2-1; maybe TRBD2 (5 bases). Between the trimmed V and J ends, which lost 5 bases and 0 bases, there was a span of 11 bases. The CDR3 contains 15 residues. Germline V gene lookup returns CDR1 LNHNV and CDR2 YYDKDF (reference sequence). CDR3 protein: CATSRTSNSYNEQFF. CDR3 bases: TGTGCCACCAGCCGAACTAGTAACTCCTACAATGAGCAGTTCTTC.

In regard to this clonotype: With a much larger clone just one base away, this may be a read error. J is TRBJ2-1 and V is TRBV5-1; no definite D call. This CDR3 comprises 16 residues. CDR1 SGHRS and CDR2 YFSETQ come from the germline V gene. Trimming removed 1 base at V and 0 bases at J, with 11 bases between. CDR3: CASSLISYSSYNEQFF. CDR3 DNA: TGCGCCAGCAGCTTGATCAGTTACAGCTCCTACAATGAGCAGTTCTTC.

This clonotype has at least ten counts. The chain combines TRBV7-8 with TRBJ2-1; D not certain. V was trimmed by 5 bases and J by 9 bases, leaving 14 bases between them. This CDR3 has 13 amino acids. From germline, CDR1 is SGHVS and CDR2 FQNEAQ. The CDR3 here is CASSPLPPSEQFF. Here the CDR3 DNA reads TGTGCCAGCAGCCCCCTTCCTCCCTCTGAGCAGTTCTTC.

This clonotype showed up many times. The rearrangement uses TRBV20-1 and TRBJ1-1, with D perhaps matching TRBD1 (5 bases). Trimming pared 0 bases from V and 5 bases from J, leaving 16 bases between. CDR3 length: 15 residues. Per germline, CDR1 DFQATT and CDR2 SNEGSKA (reference sequence). CDR3 bases: TGCAGTGCTAGAGACGGTAGAGGGGATGGAACTGAAGCTTTCTTT. Protein: CSARDGRGDGTEAFF.

The CDR3 reads CASAGSSSYNEQFF. CDR3 nucleotide sequence: TGCGCCAGCGCGGGAAGCAGCTCCTACAATGAGCAGTTCTTC. The chain joins TRBV5-1 to TRBJ2-1; D possibly corresponds to TRBD2 (6 bases). The ends were cut back, 7 bases at V and 0 bases at J, with 11 bases in the middle. In germline, CDR1 is SGHRS, CDR2 YFSETQ. The CDR3 runs 14 residues.

There are many counts of this clonotype. This chain joins TRBV29-1 and TRBJ2-2; 10 bases map to TRBD1. Germline CDR1 and CDR2: SQVTM and ANQGSEA. CDR3 length: 16 residues. V dropped 5 bases and J dropped 0; count of bases not matched to a gene: 6. The CDR3 here is CSVLRDRGSNTGELFF. In DNA form, the CDR3 reads TGCAGCGTTCTCCGGGACAGGGGTTCGAACACCGGGGAGCTGTTTTTT.

This clonotype showed up just a few times. The DNA for the CDR3 is TGTGCCAGTAGTATCCGACTAGCGGGAGAGGGAGAGCAGTTCTTC. Amino acid sequence: CASSIRLAGEGEQFF. The chain links TRBV19 to TRBJ2-1; TRBD2 matches 12 bases. After removal of 3 bases from V and 10 bases from J, the junction contained 7 bases not matched to a gene. Germline CDR1 and CDR2: LNHDA and SQIVND (reference sequence). This CDR3 is 15 amino acids long. The variable domain in full, with the rest retrieved from reference TRBV19 and TRBJ2-1, is DGGITQSPKYLFRKEGQNVTLSCEQNLNHDAMYWYRQDPGQGLRLIYYSQIVNDFQKGDIAEGYSVSREKKESFPLTVTSAQKNPTAFYLCASSIRLAGEGEQFFGPGTRLTVL.

This sequence joins TRBV3-1 and TRBJ2-3, with a possible D match to TRBD2 (5 bases). Germline V gives CDR1 LGHDT, CDR2 YNNKEL (reference sequence). V was cut by 1 base and J by 3 bases, with 8 bases left in between. This CDR3 has 14 residues. CDR3 DNA sequence: TGTGCCAGCAGCCAAGGAGCGGTAACAGATACGCAGTATTTT. It specifies CASSQGAVTDTQYF.

This clonotype was seen many times. The chain has TRBV6-1 and TRBJ2-3; the D is unclear. Germline-derived CDR1 and CDR2 are MNHNS and SASEGT. V lost 10 bases, J lost 1 base, and 12 bases lay in between. The length of the CDR3 is 13 residues. The CDR3 here is CATRHDGTDTQYF. The CDR3 DNA follows: TGTGCCACCAGGCACGATGGCACAGATACGCAGTATTTT.

This clonotype was observed a handful of times. The rearrangement uses TRBV24-1 and TRBJ2-1; D uncertain. CDR3 length: 13 amino acids. Germline V lookup: CDR1 KGHDR, CDR2 SFDVKD. V gave up 4 bases and J gave up 2 bases, with 5 bases separating them. The CDR3 bases are TGTGCCACCAGTGAGTGGGCCTACAATGAGCAGTTCTTC. Residues: CATSEWAYNEQFF.

Note on this clonotype: This CDR3 is missing its conserved last phenylalanine or tryptophan, likely due to a read error. The rearrangement uses TRBV3-1 and TRBJ2-1; perhaps TRBD2 as D (6 bases). Between the trimmed V and J ends, which lost 4 bases and 4 bases, there was a span of 14 bases. The germline gives CDR1 LGHDT, CDR2 YNNKEL (reference sequence). This CDR3 is 15 amino acids long. The chain's CDR3 is CASSRDGGTYNEQFS. The CDR3 region has the DNA TGTGCCAGCAGCCGTGACGGGGGAACGTACAATGAGCAGTTCTCC.

This clonotype was seen only a few times. V gene TRBV9 combines with J gene TRBJ1-1; 9 bases map to TRBD1. The CDR3 spans 13 residues. Germline lookup yields CDR1 SGDLS and CDR2 YYNGEE. V lost 6 bases and J lost 4; bases outside the gene matches: 4. The CDR3 here is CASNLDRGTEAFF. CDR3 in DNA: TGTGCCAGCAACCTGGACAGGGGCACTGAAGCTTTCTTT.

This clonotype has at least ten counts. The junction departs from the called germline gene at one end, perhaps through a read error. CDR3 sequence (DNA): TGTGCCAGCATTCTCACTGAGGGGACAGGCATTGGGGGTTTC. It translates to CASILTEGTGIGGF. The chain recombines TRBV12-3 or TRBV12-4 with TRBJ1-2, with 8 bases matching TRBD1. The CDR3 has 14 residues.

This clonotype was seen repeatedly, ten times or more. The J gene is TRBJ1-1, the V gene TRBV29-1; D not resolved. Trimming pared 4 bases from V and 0 bases from J, leaving 9 bases between. Germline V gene sequence: CDR1 SQVTM, CDR2 ANQGSEA. CDR3 size: 13 residues. CDR3 sequence: CSVARVMNTEAFF. For the CDR3, the DNA is TGCAGCGTTGCCCGTGTAATGAACACTGAAGCTTTCTTT. The full variable domain, in which reference TRBV29-1 and TRBJ1-1 provide the parts outside the CDR3, is SAVISQKPSRDICQRGTSLTIQCQVDSQVTMMFWYRQQPGQSLTLIATANQGSEATYESGFVIDKFPISRPNLTFSTLTVSNMSPEDSSIYLCSVARVMNTEAFFGQGTRLTVV.

This clonotype came up many times. The V and J genes are TRBV5-5 and TRBJ1-1; a weak D match, TRBD1 (5 bases). The CDR3 sequence is 15 residues long. Germline V gives CDR1 SGHKS, CDR2 YYEKEE (reference sequence). Trimming cost V 2 bases and J 3 bases, with 14 bases left between them. This chain's CDR3 is CASSLDEGVYTEAFF. The CDR3 DNA is TGTGCCAGCAGCTTAGATGAAGGGGTATACACTGAAGCTTTCTTT.

To note about this clonotype: This may arise from a read error, as a much more abundant clone is one base away. The rearrangement joins TRBV5-1 to TRBJ2-1; 9 bases map to TRBD2. The CDR3 has 15 amino acids. The germline gives CDR1 SGHRS, CDR2 YFSETQ. The V gene end was trimmed by 4 bases and the J gene end by 6 bases; junction bases not matched to a gene: 8. CDR3 sequence (DNA): TGCGCCAGCAGCCTGACGAGACTAGCGGTCAATGAGCAGTTCTTC. This translates into CASSLTRLAVNEQFF. Full variable domain (remainder filled in from reference TRBV5-1 and TRBJ2-1): KAGVTQTPRYLIKTRGQQVTLSCSPISGHRSVSWYQQTPGQGLQFLFEYFSETQRNKGNFPGRFSGRQFSNSRSEMNVSTLELGDSALYLCASSLTRLAVNEQFFGPGTRLTVL.

There are a few counts of this clonotype. The chain joins TRBV20-1 to TRBJ1-5; D unclear. This CDR3 region has 12 residues. V lost 3 bases and J lost 2, with 5 bases in between. Germline V gene data show CDR1 as DFQATT and CDR2 as SNEGSKA (reference sequence). The DNA for the CDR3 is TGCAGTGCTAGTCCCGGCAATCAGCCCCAGCATTTT. Its translation: CSASPGNQPQHF.